This T cell receptor beta chain comes out of a study of cytomegalovirus exposure and HLA in healthy donors. The study, taken as a whole, reports: A few of the chains that were CMV-associated were confirmed in vitro to be specific for CMV antigens. Reported findings show TCR beta sequences accurately forecast HLA-A and HLA-B alleles in most subjects.

Both 60 Vbeta primers and 13 Jbeta primers went into the PCR. TCRdb's copy holds only in-frame clones and misses some; the assay was immunoSEQ multiplex PCR. The sample yields under 200,000 clones, 80% to 90% seen once. V lost 5 bases, J lost 3 bases, and 7 bases stayed unmatched. The germline V gene has CDR1 SGHDT and CDR2 YYEEEE. The length of the CDR3 is 16 residues. Details on this clone: What it binds is not known.

Nominal health characterized the donors when sampled, though unrecorded immune exposures were likely. The source material was PBMCs. The chain uses TRBV5-6 and TRBJ2-3, with TRBD2 matching 12 bases. This sequence was found in a man between 18 and 29 years old in good health and CMV-seropositive. CDR3 residues: CASRALLAGGTDTQYF. Written as DNA, the CDR3 is TGTGCCAGCAGAGCCTTACTAGCGGGGGGTACAGATACGCAGTATTTT.